This TCR beta chain was recorded in a study of cytomegalovirus exposure and HLA in healthy donors listed by TCRdb under 2017. As for the study more broadly: An earlier analysis of several hundred of the donors reported 250 to 300 Gb of sequence data and 117 million unique TCR beta sequences from about 179 million T cells. The study aimed to test whether signatures of past pathogen exposure could be identified by cataloging public T cell receptors. The study profiled the T cell repertoires of about 640 subjects by immunosequencing and related them to cytomegalovirus serostatus. The genetic ancestry cluster associated with self-reported Caucasian donors included about 81% of the 398 genotyped donors. All discovery cohort repertoires had been generated on a single sequencing platform. The study combined high-throughput TCR immunosequencing, statistical association of individual TCRs with disease status, and machine learning to predict cytomegalovirus infection status. Rather than using new phenotypic data, the later analysis identified candidate immune exposures from TCR beta sequences and from how often those sequences occurred across donors. The number of typed donors differed by locus: about 620-630 for A, B, C, DRB1 and DQB1; about 520 for DQA1; 606 for DPA1; and roughly 490 for DPB1. Roughly 5 DR-DQ haplotypes were handled as single units for association and clustering, since linkage in the cohort was strong. HLA typing covered class I and class II loci at four-digit resolution. In a later analysis, previously published TCR beta repertoires from 666 donors were re-analyzed and high-resolution HLA genotyping was added so that TCR occurrence patterns could be studied. Genome-wide SNP genotypes for about 60% of the roughly 670 donors were used in a later genetic analysis, which treated that subset as a discovery cohort. In addition to the first cohort of about 650 subjects, a separate validation cohort of over 90 different subjects was used. Donor age, sex, ethnicity and CMV serostatus were compiled alongside the repertoire data. Roughly 300 gigabases of sequencing data and around 80 million unique TCR sequences made up an early release that covered over 550 HLA-typed donors. In an earlier analysis of 500 to 650 of the donors, high-throughput TCR beta sequencing was used to judge whether each TCR beta V gene segment behaved as functional or pseudogenic. Among some 410 genotyped donors of the cohort, an average of around 240,000 unique TCR beta nucleotide sequences were sequenced per donor, roughly 20% of them non-productive. Results the study describes overall, beyond this receptor: For the cohort, immune exposure information was limited to CMV serostatus. A later analysis found that HLA-associated TCR beta chains were more clonally expanded and had lower generation probabilities than equally common non-associated chains. Several of the top co-occurrence clusters appeared to be linked to parvovirus B19, influenza, CMV and Epstein-Barr virus, according to a later analysis. A cluster of highly shared sequence variants was judged likely to represent a technical artifact of the sequencing pipeline. Because the 87-base-pair reads could not distinguish some IMGT-functional V segments, including TRBV6-2 and TRBV6-3, those segments were excluded. In an earlier analysis of several hundred of the donors, most TCR beta V segments were observed in productive rearrangements about 90% or about 30% of the time, broadly matching IMGT annotations. A further reported finding was that TCR beta sequences accurately predicted the HLA-A and HLA-B alleles for most subjects in the first cohort. Fewer than 20 rarely observed V segments, including chromosome 9 orphons, were excluded from the earlier analysis of about 610 of the donors because counts were too low. According to a later analysis, TCR association rates differed among HLA loci, with DRB1 alleles showing the most associated TCRs and HLA-C alleles showing the fewest. A later analysis associated about 18,000 TCR beta sequences with specific HLA alleles at a false discovery rate of 0.05. In this cohort, only TCR beta chains were sequenced, and detectable features were limited by the absence of alpha or paired-chain data. Linkage disequilibrium might explain the correlated functional status among segregating V segments, but an unknown experimental factor could not be ruled out. The authors suggested that the approach could potentially be generalized to other disease states and immunological phenotypes. Most CMV-associated TCR beta chains appeared to be HLA-restricted in a later analysis, and the HLA associations seemed to be driven largely by CMV exposure. Because HLA typing was missing for some donors at each locus, association tests included only the typed subset. In vitro tests confirmed that a few of the cytomegalovirus-associated TCR beta chains recognize cytomegalovirus antigens. The classifier was reported to diagnose cytomegalovirus status with high specificity and sensitivity in both the original cohort and the validation cohort. In the study, some 160 TCR beta chains were listed as associated with cytomegalovirus. In a later genetic analysis, fewer N-insertions in productive TCRs were reported among donors in an Asian-associated ancestry cluster than the approximately 710-donor mean. When HLA alleles, especially DR and DQ, strongly co-occurred, attributing TCR associations to individual alleles was difficult. An association between a missense DCLRE1C variant and V-gene and J-gene trimming of TCR beta chains was found in a later genetic analysis and replicated in an independent cohort. Most TCR sequences were observed very rarely across donors, whereas some public TCRs were present in many individuals. Roughly uniform sequencing depth across donors was assumed in presence/absence analyses, although this assumption may not hold.

This clone was counted only a few times. This receptor's antigen is unknown. No much larger clone exists at a distance of one base, and base qualities are not known. The CDR3 covers 15 residues, taking in both the cysteine and the phenylalanine. Only CDR3 DNA is held: 45 bases, read in frame from base 1. The germline V gene sets CDR1 to SGHTA and CDR2 to FQGNSA. Relative to germline, V is missing 3 bases and J is missing 4 bases, with 4 bases of the junction outside any gene match. The cohort consisted of fewer than 700 healthy bone marrow donors. All cohort members were sampled while nominally healthy, although unrecorded immune exposures were likely present. The donor tested CMV seronegative, placing the donor among the 350 or so seronegative members of the cohort. Each donor provided a peripheral blood sample, and peripheral blood mononuclear cells were used for TCR beta sequencing. The Qiagen DNeasy Blood Extraction Kit was used to extract genomic DNA from the blood cell samples.

The library relied on the immunoSEQ multiplex PCR assay. The multiplex PCR relied on a mix of 60 forward primers for TCR Vbeta segments and 13 reverse primers for TCR Jbeta segments. The CDR3 region of rearranged TCR beta genes was amplified from genomic DNA with a multiplex PCR assay. The amplified TCR beta libraries were sequenced on the Illumina HiSeq System as 87-base-pair reads. The authors processed their data as follows. A later analysis counted approximately 76 million unique TCR beta chains across the 666 repertoires, and approximately 11 million of these chains were shared by at least two donors. To remove PCR and sequencing errors, raw reads were error-corrected and collapsed into unique sequences using a nearest-neighbor algorithm that merged closely related sequences. V, D and J gene segments were assigned by aligning CDR3 sequences to IMGT reference sequences. For a sequence to be retained, at least a six-nucleotide match to both a V gene segment and a J gene segment was required. A rearrangement counted as productive if the CDR3 had no stop codons and remained in frame with V and J, and every other rearrangement counted as non-productive. CDR3 was defined by IMGT convention, running from the second conserved V-encoded cysteine to the conserved J-encoded phenylalanine. Sequences without an unambiguous match to a single V gene segment were excluded from the earlier analysis of almost 600 of the donors. In an earlier analysis of some 590 of the donors, a V segment was called functional when productive rearrangements were above 56.7%, and segregating when the standard deviation between donors exceeded 5%. To diagnose cytomegalovirus status from the catalog of TCR beta chain sequences, a statistical classification framework was built. A later analysis assigned V and J genes by comparing TCR nucleotide sequences with IMGT/GENE-DB human TR gene sequences. The TCRdist pipeline was used in a later analysis to assign CDR3 sequences and most-parsimonious VDJ recombination scenarios. In a later analysis, every TCR beta chain was defined by the combination of its CDR3 amino acid sequence and its V-gene family, and reads without a unique V-gene family were dropped. As a way to deal with suspected cross-contamination and a sequencing artifact, a later analysis dropped approximately 590 nucleotide sequences that were highly shared and had low generation probability. For each public chain, a later analysis derived a clonal expansion index from normalized ranks of inferred template counts within each repertoire. In a later analysis, generation probabilities were computed using a VDJ recombination model fitted to out-of-frame rearrangements, and the results were checked against IGoR. In a later analysis, hypergeometric tests were used to score TCR-TCR, TCR-HLA and TCR-CMV co-occurrence, with a repertoire-size bias correction applied to TCR pairs. False discovery rates were estimated in a later analysis by permuting HLA or CMV assignments 20 times. In a later analysis, co-occurring TCRs were grouped using DBSCAN, with TCRdist sequence similarity added in when clustering inside HLA-allele-positive subsets. Co-occurrence clustering excluded repertoires with fewer than 30,000 or more than 120,000 public chains, plus five with anomalous nucleotide sharing. Held by TCRdb, this immuneACCESS table contains in-frame sequences only and omits some clones. Under half of the omission traces to an unresolved V gene where checked; the cause of the rest is unknown. That table is the source of V, J and clone size, and D and trimming were worked out from the DNA. The sample contains roughly 250,000 clones, around 80% of them found a single time. The top ten constitute roughly 0.3% of the sample.

Sample: PBMCs. Recombination connected TRBV7-2 to TRBJ2-2; the junction holds 8 bases that match TRBD2. The receptor comes from a girl between 2 and 10 years old in good health and CMV-seronegative. The CDR3 has the sequence CASSFELAATGELFF. The sequenced DNA: TGTGCCAGCAGCTTTGAACTAGCGGCCACCGGGGAGCTGTTTTTT.